The next 2 T cell receptor beta chains were all read from a single sample in a study of naive and memory T cell subsets. An oligonucleotide containing a UMI was ligated to the 3' end of TCR cDNA. Amplification of ligated cDNA took four PCR rounds with SP2 and nested alpha and beta constant primers. TCRdb ran MiXCR on the 5' RACE reads and lists one entry per CDR3 protein. The sample lists 55,000 to 70,000 distinct CDR3 sequences; 7% to 8.5% were seen once. The receptors derive from a male donor in good health.

This clonotype was observed a few times. The chain couples TRBV6-1 to TRBJ2-2; 7 bases are a match to TRBD1. Germline V gives CDR1 MNHNS, CDR2 SASEGT. Trimming removed 5 bases from V and 5 bases from J; junction bases left unmatched: 5. The CDR3 extends over 14 amino acids. CDR3 loop: CASSQGVTTGELFF. The CDR3 nucleotides read TGTGCCAGCAGTCAGGGGGTGACGACCGGGGAGCTGTTTTTT.

This clonotype came up a few times. The chain uses TRBV5-1 and TRBJ2-7, with D possibly TRBD2 on 5 matching bases. With 0 bases removed from V and 2 bases from J, the gap between germline ends came to 6 bases. The germline V gene encodes CDR1 SGHRS and CDR2 YFSETQ. The CDR3 extends over 13 amino acids. The CDR3: CASSLGTPYEQYF. As DNA, the CDR3 is TGCGCCAGCAGCTTGGGGACTCCCTACGAGCAGTACTTC.